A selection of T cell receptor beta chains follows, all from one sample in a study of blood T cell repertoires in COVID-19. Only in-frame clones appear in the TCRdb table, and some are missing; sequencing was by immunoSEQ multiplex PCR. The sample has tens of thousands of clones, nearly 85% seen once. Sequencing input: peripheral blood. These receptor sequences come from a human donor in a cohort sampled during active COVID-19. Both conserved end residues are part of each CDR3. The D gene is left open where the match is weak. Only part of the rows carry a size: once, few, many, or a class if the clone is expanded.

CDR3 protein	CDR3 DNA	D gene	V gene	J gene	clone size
CASSQPGQGGSYGYTF	TGTGCCAGCAGCCAGCCGGGACAGGGGGGGAGCTATGGCTACACCTTC	TRBD1	TRBV7-2	TRBJ1-2	.
CASSQGIQGANTEAFF	TGCGCCAGCAGCCAAGGTATCCAGGGGGCGAACACTGAAGCTTTCTTT	TRBD1	TRBV4-1	TRBJ1-1	once
CASSLTGGGNYGYTF	TGTGCCAGCAGCCTAACAGGGGGCGGAAACTATGGCTACACCTTC	TRBD1	TRBV5-5	TRBJ1-2	few
CASSLALDSSNTGELFF	TGTGCCAGCAGCTTAGCGCTGGACAGTTCGAACACCGGGGAGCTGTTTTTT	.	TRBV7-9	TRBJ2-2	.
CASSRDRVGYTF	TGCGCCAGCAGCCGGGACAGGGTTGGCTACACCTTC	TRBD1	TRBV5-1	TRBJ1-2	.
CASSTGTGNPNQPQHF	TGTGCCAGCAGCACCGGGACAGGGAACCCCAATCAGCCCCAGCATTTT	TRBD1	TRBV9	TRBJ1-5	.
CATSRDEGARLRSGNTIYF	TGTGCCACCAGCAGAGATGAAGGTGCCAGACTCCGCTCTGGAAACACCATATATTTT	.	TRBV15	TRBJ1-3	.
CASSPDVTGATEAFF	TGTGCCAGCTCACCCGATGTTACAGGGGCGACTGAAGCTTTCTTT	TRBD1	TRBV18	TRBJ1-1	.
CASQHGAYTGANVLTF	TGTGCCAGCCAACATGGAGCGTACACTGGGGCCAACGTCCTGACTTTC	.	TRBV2	TRBJ2-6	.
CASRRSGGASNEQFF	TGTGCCAGCAGACGTAGCGGGGGGGCCTCCAATGAGCAGTTCTTC	TRBD2	TRBV6-5	TRBJ2-1	once